These 24 T cell receptor beta chains were sequenced from one sample in a study of shared clonotypes between healthy human individuals. Profiling relied on immunoSEQ multiplex PCR, and the TCRdb table lists in-frame clones only, not all of them. The repertoire has about 1 million clones, around 74% of them found once; the top ten carry 1.4%. What was sequenced was memory CD4+ T cells sorted from blood. The subset: CD45RA-negative fraction. Source of these receptors: a man between 18 and 29 years old in good health.

The V and J genes are TRBV4-1 and TRBJ1-5; no firm D call. Germline V lookup: CDR1 MGHRA, CDR2 YSYEKL. V was trimmed by 1 base and J by 7 bases, leaving 11 bases between them. The CDR3 consists of 14 residues. This chain's CDR3 is CASSQAGVRQPQHF. The CDR3 nucleotides read TGCGCCAGCAGCCAAGCCGGGGTCCGGCAGCCCCAGCATTTT.

The V and J genes are TRBV30 and TRBJ2-1, with D possibly being TRBD2 (6 bases). The CDR3 runs to 15 residues. Deletions cut 0 bases from V and 6 bases from J, with 15 bases between. Germline CDR1 is GTSNPN and CDR2 is SVGIG (reference sequence). CDR3 nucleotides: TGTGCCTGGAGTGTAGGCGGGAAGTATAGCAATGAGCAGTTCTTC. Translating gives CAWSVGGKYSNEQFF.

This clone was detected only a few times. The chain recombines TRBV10-2 with TRBJ1-1; 9 nucleotides match TRBD1. The CDR3 contains 13 residues. Looked up from germline, CDR1 is WSHSY and CDR2 is SAAADI. With 6 bases clipped from V and 10 bases from J, the junction kept 9 bases outside the gene matches. The chain's CDR3 is CASSEQGAQLAFF. The DNA for the CDR3 is TGCGCCAGCAGCGAACAGGGGGCGCAATTAGCTTTCTTT.

The chain combines TRBV23-1 with TRBJ1-2, with D possibly TRBD1 on 5 matching bases. Being an ORF, TRBV23-1 has a function that is uncertain. Trimming took 3 bases from V and 4 from J, leaving 9 bases between them. The CDR3 is 13 amino acids. The CDR3 spells CASSHRVVYGYTF. CDR3 in DNA: TGCGCCAGCAGTCACAGGGTGGTCTATGGCTACACCTTC.

The V gene is TRBV7-2, the J gene TRBJ2-3; 7 bases are shared with TRBD2. Germline trimming cut 6 bases from V and 3 bases from J; bases unmatched to any gene: 6. The CDR3 length is 14 residues. The V gene's germline CDR1 is SGHTA and CDR2 FQGNSA. The CDR3 DNA reads TGTGCCAGCAGTATAAGCGGGAAAACAGATACGCAGTATTTT. Residues: CASSISGKTDTQYF.

V usage is TRBV6-1 and J usage is TRBJ2-1, with D unclear. The germline V gene has CDR1 MNHNS and CDR2 SASEGT. This CDR3 spans 15 amino acids. V lost 6 bases to trimming and J lost 3 bases, with 15 bases between them. CDR3 nucleotides: TGTGCCAGCAGCCCCCCCGGAGTGGACTACAATGAGCAGTTCTTC. Residues: CASSPPGVDYNEQFF.

A note on this clone: Sequence at one end of the junction differs from germline and may be a read error. The V and J genes are TRBV7-7 and TRBJ2-5, with TRBD1 matching 9 bases. The CDR3 is 14 residues long. The germline CDR1 and CDR2 sequences are SSHAT and FNYEAQ (reference sequence). Here the CDR3 reads CASSGQGSRETQYF. Here the CDR3 DNA reads TGTGCTAGCAGCGGACAGGGGTCGAGAGAGACCCAGTACTTC.

This chain uses TRBV5-1 with TRBJ1-2; D uncertain. Germline V CDR1 and CDR2: SGHRS, YFSETQ. V gave up 1 base and J gave up 6 bases, with 16 bases separating them. CDR3 length equals 15 residues. CDR3 in amino acids: CASSLRPASLDGYTF. The CDR3 DNA sequence: TGCGCCAGCAGCTTGAGACCAGCCTCTCTCGATGGCTACACCTTC.

The sample holds a few counts of this clone. The gene calls are TRBV19 and TRBJ2-4; weak D call: TRBD2 (6 bases). V shed 5 bases and J shed 7 bases, with 15 bases lying between them. Germline loops: CDR1 LNHDA, CDR2 SQIVND (reference sequence). The CDR3 runs to 14 residues. Here the CDR3 reads CASSLVWRENIQYF. The CDR3 bases are TGTGCCAGTAGTCTGGTTTGGAGGGAGAACATTCAGTACTTC.

V is TRBV18 and J is TRBJ1-3; TRBD1 aligns across 12 bases. The germline V gene encodes CDR1 KGHSH and CDR2 LQKENI. V lost 6 bases, J lost 4 bases, and 19 bases stayed unmatched. The CDR3 spans 20 residues. The CDR3: CASSLICRDRGPLWGNTIYF. CDR3 bases: TGTGCCAGCTCCCTGATTTGTAGGGACAGGGGGCCCTTGTGGGGAAACACCATATATTTT.

The V call is TRBV7-2, the J call TRBJ2-3, with D uncertain. Germline V CDR1 and CDR2: SGHTA, FQGNSA. This CDR3 spans 16 amino acids. The germline V and J ends were trimmed by 1 base and 2 bases, with 13 bases remaining between them. The CDR3 spells CASSLVTPRPTDTQYF. Written as DNA, the CDR3 is TGTGCCAGCAGCTTAGTAACCCCCCGCCCCACAGATACGCAGTATTTT.

The rearrangement uses TRBV6-6 and TRBJ1-2; weak D call: TRBD1 (5 bases). Germline loops: CDR1 MNHNY, CDR2 SVGAGI (reference sequence). CDR3 size: 14 residues. The V and J ends lost 5 bases and 4 bases respectively, with 14 bases between them. CDR3 in DNA: TGTGCCAGCAGTGACCGTCAGACAGTCTATGGCTACACCTTC. It translates to CASSDRQTVYGYTF.

This clone was found once. The rearrangement links TRBV30 to TRBJ1-6, with 9 nucleotides matching TRBD1. The germline gives CDR1 GTSNPN, CDR2 SVGIG (reference sequence). The CDR3 covers 14 residues. J gave up 9 bases and V 7 bases, and 10 bases lay outside the gene matches. The CDR3 spells CASTPGQGTSPLHF. CDR3 nucleotides: TGTGCCTCTACGCCGGGACAGGGCACTTCACCCCTCCACTTT.

This chain links TRBV7-2 with TRBJ2-1, with 9 bases identical to TRBD1. The CDR3 extends over 15 amino acids. V shed 6 bases, J shed 4 bases, and the junction held 7 bases outside the gene matches. The V gene's germline CDR1 is SGHTA and CDR2 FQGNSA. The CDR3 loop reads CASREDRGEYNEQFF. CDR3 in DNA: TGTGCCAGCAGGGAAGACAGGGGGGAGTACAATGAGCAGTTCTTC. The variable domain in full, completed from reference TRBV7-2 and TRBJ2-1, reads GAGVSQSPSNKVTEKGKDVELRCDPISGHTALYWYRQSLGQGLEFLIYFQGNSAPDKSGLPSDRFSAERTGGSVSTLTIQRTQQEDSAVYLCASREDRGEYNEQFFGPGTRLTVL.

The chain joins TRBV4-2 to TRBJ2-3; D is perhaps TRBD1 or TRBD2 (7 bases each). Trimming took off 0 bases at V and 8 bases at J, with 15 bases between the two ends. This CDR3 region has 15 residues. CDR1 is LGHNA, CDR2 YNFKEQ, per germline. CDR3 in DNA: TGTGCCAGCAGCCAAGAGGCAGGGGGGGTCGGTACGCAGTATTTT. Protein: CASSQEAGGVGTQYF.

The chain combines TRBV6-6 with TRBJ2-7; TRBD1 matches 9 bases. CDR1 MNHNY and CDR2 SVGAGI come from the germline V gene (reference sequence). Trimming took 2 bases from V and 6 from J; bases not matched to a gene: 8. This CDR3 is built from 15 residues. The CDR3 reads CASSYMGQGGSEQYF. The CDR3 coding sequence is TGTGCCAGCAGTTACATGGGACAGGGAGGGTCCGAGCAGTACTTC.

Here the CDR3 reads CASSPRDRPFNYGYTF. DNA for the CDR3: TGTGCCAGCAGTCCTCGGGACAGGCCATTTAACTATGGCTACACCTTC. The rearrangement uses TRBV28 and TRBJ1-2; 8 bases fit TRBD1. CDR1 MDHEN and CDR2 SYDVKM come from the germline V gene. The junction had 9 bases not matched to a gene; V was cut back by 5 bases and J by 1 base. The CDR3 is 16 residues long.

This clone was counted once. The chain combines TRBV29-1 with TRBJ1-2; TRBD1 aligns across 7 bases. This CDR3 contains 11 residues. CDR1 SQVTM and CDR2 ANQGSEA come from the germline V gene. Unmatched junction bases numbered 6, after V lost 7 bases and J lost 7 bases. The DNA of the CDR3 is TGCAGCGCTCGGACAGGAGTTGGCTACACCTTC. The encoded protein is CSARTGVGYTF.

J is TRBJ2-5 and V is TRBV19; no reliable D call. V lost 1 base and J lost 5, with 11 bases in between. Germline V gives CDR1 LNHDA, CDR2 SQIVND (reference sequence). The CDR3 consists of 14 residues. DNA of the CDR3: TGTGCCAGTAGTATAGTTGGATCCCATGAGACCCAGTACTTC. It translates to CASSIVGSHETQYF. Looking up the rest from reference TRBV19 and TRBJ2-5 gives the full variable domain: DGGITQSPKYLFRKEGQNVTLSCEQNLNHDAMYWYRQDPGQGLRLIYYSQIVNDFQKGDIAEGYSVSREKKESFPLTVTSAQKNPTAFYLCASSIVGSHETQYFGPGTRLLVL.

This chain uses TRBV19 with TRBJ2-2; D not certain. The germline gives CDR1 LNHDA, CDR2 SQIVND (reference sequence). The CDR3 spans 12 residues. Trimming took 2 bases from V and 5 from J, leaving 3 bases between them. CDR3 nucleotide sequence: TGTGCCAGTAGTATATCTACCGGGGAGCTGTTTTTT. It translates to CASSISTGELFF.

This clone was detected a few times. V usage is TRBV2 and J usage is TRBJ1-5; 7 bases are a match to TRBD1. V shed 6 bases, J shed 7 bases, and the junction held 6 bases outside the gene matches. The CDR3 is 13 amino acids. Per germline, CDR1 SNHLY and CDR2 FYNNEI. CDR3 in amino acids: CASRPTGNQPQHF. CDR3 sequence (DNA): TGTGCCAGCAGACCGACAGGGAACCAGCCCCAGCATTTT. Using reference TRBV2 and TRBJ1-5 for the parts outside the CDR3, the full variable domain is EPEVTQTPSHQVTQMGQEVILRCVPISNHLYFYWYRQILGQKVEFLVSFYNNEISEKSEIFDDQFSVERPDGSNFTLKIRSTKLEDSAMYFCASRPTGNQPQHFGDGTRLSIL.

This clone has a handful of counts. This sequence joins TRBV29-1 and TRBJ1-5, with 7 bases aligning to TRBD1. This CDR3 is built from 15 residues. J gave up 4 bases and V 6 bases, and 12 bases lay outside the gene matches. Per the germline V gene, CDR1 is SQVTM and CDR2 is ANQGSEA. The CDR3 region has the DNA TGCAGCGTAGCTTGGGGGGCAGGGGGAAATCAGCCCCAGCATTTT. Its protein is CSVAWGAGGNQPQHF.

V usage is TRBV10-3 and J usage is TRBJ2-7, with a weak D call TRBD1 (6 bases). Germline CDR1 is ENHRY and CDR2 is SYGVKD. V was pared by 6 bases and J by 2 bases, with 14 bases between. This CDR3 spans 14 amino acids. CDR3 bases: TGTGCCATCAGCCTCGGGACACCAACCTACGAGCAGTACTTC. This sequence encodes CAISLGTPTYEQYF.

This clone was detected only a few times. This chain uses TRBV6-6 with TRBJ1-3; TRBD1 matches 8 bases. The trim removed 2 bases at V and 0 bases at J, leaving 3 bases unmatched. Germline values: CDR1 MNHNY, CDR2 SVGAGI (reference sequence). CDR3 length equals 16 residues. CDR3 loop: CASSYDGQGSGNTIYF. The CDR3, as DNA: TGTGCCAGCAGTTACGACGGACAGGGCTCTGGAAACACCATATATTTT.